The subject of this entry is one T cell receptor (beta chain). This record belongs to a study of identical twins. Carrying unique molecular identifiers, the cDNA also gained a universal primer site through template switching. Each CDR3 protein is one row after TCRdb ran MiXCR on the 5' RACE reads. The data show approximately 210,000 distinct CDR3 sequences, with about a tenth seen just once and 5.1% held by the top ten. V lost 4 bases, J lost 2 bases, and 7 bases stayed unmatched. Germline assignment: CDR1 SGHRS and CDR2 YFSETQ. This CDR3 spans 16 amino acids. Material: memory (CD45RO+) T cells sorted from blood. This chain joins TRBV5-1 and TRBJ2-5, with 11 bases fitting TRBD2. The TCR comes from a woman aged 18-29 years in good health. The DNA of the CDR3 is TGCGCCAGCAGCCGTCTAGCGGGAGGAGGGCAAGAGACCCAGTACTTC. Its protein is CASSRLAGGGQETQYF.